A single sample is the source of the 30 T cell receptor beta chains below, sequenced in a study of glioma-infiltrating T cells (dated by TCRdb to about 2016). The instrument was an Illumina MiSeq. TCR alpha and beta CDR3 regions were amplified with the iRepertoire nested amplicon-rescue multiplex PCR (arm-PCR) platform from RNA. TCRdb passed the public sequencing reads through fastp at Q25 and MiXCR, retaining productive beta sequences. For every CDR3 protein sequence, its rows merge into one entry that carries the most common genes and DNA. This sample holds approximately 130,000 distinct CDR3 sequences; around a quarter were observed only once. Clones ranked in the top ten supply roughly a quarter of the sample. Sequencing input: glioma tissue, nonneoplastic brain tissue, or PBMCs (not recorded which). Receptor source: a human donor with low-grade glioma or glioblastoma, undergoing nonglioma brain surgery, or in good health (not recorded which).

Notes on this clonotype: A junction boundary mismatches the germline segment, possibly from a read error. The chain combines TRBV7-2 with TRBJ2-1; 12 bases map to TRBD2. Germline CDR1 SGHTA, CDR2 FQGNSA. The CDR3 consists of 15 residues. Here the CDR3 reads CASSLALAGGREQSF. The DNA for the CDR3 is TGTGCCAGCAGCTTAGCCCTAGCGGGGGGGCGTGAGCAGTCCTTC.

The rearrangement uses TRBV18 and TRBJ2-3; the D gene is possibly TRBD2 (6 bases). Germline CDR1 reads KGHSH; CDR2 reads LQKENI. V was trimmed by 2 bases and J by 10 bases, leaving 19 bases between them. The CDR3 covers 15 residues. In nucleotides, the CDR3 is TGTGCCAGCTCACCAGGGTTAACTAGCTCGAGCGCGCAGTATTTT. This gives the protein CASSPGLTSSSAQYF.

The table lists this clonotype with many counts. The chain recombines TRBV24-1 with TRBJ2-3; D call uncertain. Trimming pared 5 bases from V and 6 bases from J, leaving 11 bases between. CDR3 length: 13 residues. Germline V CDR1 and CDR2: KGHDR, SFDVKD. CDR3 protein: CATSAPPADTQYF. The CDR3 DNA reads as TGTGCCACCAGTGCCCCCCCGGCGGATACGCAGTATTTT.

Only a few counts were recorded for this clonotype. The chain carries TRBV14 and TRBJ2-3; 7 bases line up with TRBD2. V dropped 4 bases and J dropped 2; count of bases not matched to a gene: 9. The CDR3 is 16 amino acids. From germline, CDR1 is SGHDN and CDR2 FVKESK. The chain's CDR3 is CASSRLGAGTTDTQYF. CDR3 in DNA: TGTGCCAGCAGCCGGTTGGGAGCGGGGACCACAGATACGCAGTATTTT.

This rearrangement joins TRBV6-2 or TRBV6-3 to TRBJ2-7; D perhaps matches TRBD2 (6 bases). CDR1 is MNHEY, CDR2 SVGEGT, per germline. V lost 5 bases, J lost 5 bases, and 22 bases lay in between. The CDR3 is 16 residues long. This CDR3 reads CASSRRWWDSYNEQYV. CDR3 nucleotide sequence: TGTGCCAGCAGTCGAAGGTGGTGGGACTCCTACAACGAGCAGTACGTC.

This clonotype was detected only a few times. The chain recombines TRBV20-1 with TRBJ1-2, with D possibly matching TRBD1 (6 bases). CDR1 and CDR2 from the germline V gene are DFQATT and SNEGSKA (reference sequence). CDR3 length: 11 residues. V was shortened by 4 bases and J by 5 bases, with 8 bases between the two germline ends. CDR3: CSAKGGYGYTF. CDR3 DNA sequence: TGCAGTGCTAAGGGGGGTTATGGCTACACCTTC.

This clonotype has just a few counts. V is TRBV5-1 and J is TRBJ2-7, with TRBD2 as a possible D gene (5 bases). Germline CDR1 is SGHRS and CDR2 is YFSETQ. CDR3 length equals 13 residues. Trimming stripped 0 bases from V and 4 bases from J, with 8 bases between. This chain's CDR3 is CASSLVAGYEQYV. The DNA of the CDR3 is TGCGCCAGCAGCTTGGTGGCGGGTTACGAGCAGTACGTC.

The sample holds many counts of this clonotype. This rearrangement joins TRBV6-1 to TRBJ1-2, with a tentative D call TRBD1 (5 bases). Between the trimmed V and J ends, which lost 7 bases and 2 bases, there was a span of 14 bases. The CDR3 totals 14 residues. Germline values: CDR1 MNHNS, CDR2 SASEGT. This CDR3 reads CASKPVRGNYGYTF. Here the CDR3 DNA reads TGTGCCAGCAAACCTGTAAGGGGAAACTATGGCTACACCTTC.

This sequence joins TRBV2 and TRBJ2-3; 8 bases are shared with TRBD1. CDR1 is SNHLY and CDR2 is FYNNEI in the germline V gene. This CDR3 has 17 residues. V shed 3 bases and J 2 bases; nucleotides not matched to a gene: 10. CDR3: CASSDTGGPVLTDTQYF. Written as DNA, the CDR3 is TGTGCCAGCAGTGACACAGGGGGTCCTGTACTCACAGATACGCAGTATTTT. Using reference TRBV2 and TRBJ2-3 for the parts outside the CDR3, the full variable domain is EPEVTQTPSHQVTQMGQEVILRCVPISNHLYFYWYRQILGQKVEFLVSFYNNEISEKSEIFDDQFSVERPDGSNFTLKIRSTKLEDSAMYFCASSDTGGPVLTDTQYFGPGTRLTVL.

Of note for this clonotype: At one end, the junction sequence differs from germline, possibly due to a read error. The chain joins TRBV15 to TRBJ2-1; D might be TRBD1 (6 bases). The CDR3 is 17 amino acids. The germline CDR1 and CDR2 sequences are LNHNV and YYDKDF (reference sequence). CDR3 amino acids: CTTSRGGSISSYNEQFF. CDR3 coding DNA: TGTACCACCAGCAGGGGCGGCAGCATTAGCTCCTACAATGAGCAGTTCTTC.

A note on this clonotype: A much larger clone sits a single nucleotide away, making a read error possible. The J gene is TRBJ1-1, the V gene TRBV18, with a weak D call TRBD1 (5 bases). There are 15 residues in the CDR3. V lost 3 bases, J lost 1 base, and 12 bases lay in between. Germline-derived CDR1 and CDR2 are KGHSH and LQKENI. The CDR3 coding sequence is TGTGCCAGCTCACCGAAAGGCAGGGAGAACACTGAAGCTTTCTTT. The encoded protein is CASSPKGRENTEAFF.

J is TRBJ1-1 and V is TRBV10-2; 7 bases map to TRBD1. Germline loops: CDR1 WSHSY, CDR2 SAAADI. This CDR3 is 13 amino acids long. Losses at the gene ends were 8 bases for V and 2 bases for J; bases not matched to a gene: 5. The CDR3 nucleotides read TGCGCCAGCCGGGACAGCCATAACACTGAAGCTTTCTTT. Translated: CASRDSHNTEAFF.

The chain joins TRBV11-2 to TRBJ2-1; tentatively, D is TRBD2 (5 bases). Germline V CDR1 and CDR2: SGHAT, FQNNGV. Trimming shortened V by 2 bases and J by 0 bases, and 8 bases separated the two germline ends. CDR3 length: 15 amino acids. The CDR3 spells CASSLTGSSYNEQFF. CDR3 nucleotide sequence: TGTGCCAGCAGCTTAACGGGGAGCTCCTACAATGAGCAGTTCTTC.

The chain recombines TRBV3-1 with TRBJ1-2, with D possibly TRBD1 on 6 matching bases. V was shortened by 5 bases and J by 3 bases, with 19 bases between the two germline ends. Germline values: CDR1 LGHDT, CDR2 YNNKEL (reference sequence). The CDR3 loop spans 16 amino acids. CDR3 in amino acids: CASSEAPAPGDYGYTF. The CDR3 DNA reads TGTGCCAGCAGCGAAGCCCCTGCCCCAGGGGACTATGGCTACACCTTC. The complete variable domain, with remaining parts taken from reference TRBV3-1 and TRBJ1-2, reads DTAVSQTPKYLVTQMGNDKSIKCEQNLGHDTMYWYKQDSKKFLKIMFSYNNKELIINETVPNRFSPKSPDKAHLNLHINSLELGDSAVYFCASSEAPAPGDYGYTFGSGTRLTVV.

There are a few counts of this clonotype. The chain recombines TRBV28 with TRBJ2-7, with a weak D call TRBD2 (6 bases). Trimming removed 7 bases from V and 1 base from J, with 20 bases in between. Germline V gives CDR1 MDHEN, CDR2 SYDVKM. The CDR3 has 16 amino acids. The CDR3 coding sequence is TGTGCCAGCACAATGGGGGGACTCCAGGCGTCCTACGAGCAGTACGTC. Translation: CASTMGGLQASYEQYV.

This clonotype was picked up a small number of times. V and J are TRBV4-1 and TRBJ1-6; 7 bases agree with TRBD1. Trimming cost V 1 base and J 9 bases; bases outside gene matches: 9. The V gene's germline CDR1 is MGHRA and CDR2 YSYEKL. This CDR3 region has 16 residues. CDR3 loop: CASSQGQQGIGSPLHF. The CDR3 DNA follows: TGCGCCAGCAGCCAAGGCCAACAGGGGATAGGTTCACCCCTCCACTTT.

This chain connects TRBV12-3 or TRBV12-4 to TRBJ2-1; 8 bases fit TRBD1. With 5 bases clipped from V and 10 bases from J, the junction kept 10 bases outside the gene matches. The CDR3 length is 14 residues. The CDR3 loop reads CASSLRTGLEEQFF. CDR3 nucleotides: TGTGCCAGCAGTCTCCGGACAGGGTTAGAGGAGCAGTTCTTC.

The CDR3 DNA follows: TGCGCCAGCAGCCGCACCGGGTGTAAGAACACTGAAGCTTTCTTT. Its translation: CASSRTGCKNTEAFF. The rearrangement uses TRBV4-1 and TRBJ1-1; D gene unclear. Germline V gene sequence: CDR1 MGHRA, CDR2 YSYEKL. The length of the CDR3 is 15 residues. V was clipped by 4 bases and J by 1 base, with 13 bases between them.

This clonotype was seen a single time. V usage is TRBV7-2 and J usage is TRBJ2-5; tentative D call: TRBD2 (7 bases). Per the germline V gene, CDR1 is SGHTA and CDR2 is FQGNSA. The germline V and J ends were trimmed by 2 bases and 1 base, with 11 bases remaining between them. The CDR3 runs to 15 residues. The CDR3 loop reads CASSLSGGPQETQYF. CDR3 bases: TGTGCCAGCAGCTTATCGGGGGGCCCCCAAGAGACCCAGTACTTC.

This clonotype was found many times. The CDR3 loop reads CASSEDPRTGDVYTF. The CDR3 DNA is TGTGCCAGCAGTGAAGATCCACGGACAGGGGATGTCTACACCTTC. V and J are TRBV6-1 and TRBJ1-2, with 9 bases matching TRBD1. J lost 10 bases, V lost 1 base, and 10 bases had no gene match. CDR3 size: 15 residues. The germline gives CDR1 MNHNS, CDR2 SASEGT.

To note about this clonotype: At one end, the junction sequence differs from germline, possibly due to a read error. The chain couples TRBV7-7 to TRBJ2-5; 8 bases fit TRBD2. This CDR3 contains 15 residues. The germline V gene encodes CDR1 SSHAT and CDR2 FNYEAQ (reference sequence). The DNA of the CDR3 is TGTGCTAGCAGCCGACTAGCGAGGGAACAAGAGACCCAGTACTTC. It encodes CASSRLAREQETQYF. Based on the CDR3 plus reference TRBV7-7 and TRBJ2-5, the full variable domain is GAGVSQSPRYKVTKRGQDVTLRCDPISSHATLYWYQQALGQGPEFLTYFNYEAQPDKSGLPSDRFSAERPEGSISTLTIQRTEQRDSAMYRCASSRLAREQETQYFGPGTRLLVL.

This clonotype was recorded only once. A single base separates this from a much larger clone, so it may be a read error. The CDR3 protein is CSARDSGEGTEAFF. In nucleotides, the CDR3 is TGCAGTGCTAGAGATAGCGGGGAGGGCACTGAAGCTTTCTTT. The rearrangement uses TRBV20-1 and TRBJ1-1; D is ambiguous. This CDR3 comprises 14 residues. V was shortened by 0 bases and J by 4 bases, with 12 bases between the two germline ends. Germline CDR1 DFQATT, CDR2 SNEGSKA (reference sequence).

This clonotype was seen repeatedly, ten times or more. CDR3 DNA: TGTGCCAGCAGCTTAACGCAGGGAGAGACCCAGTACTTC. Protein product: CASSLTQGETQYF. The V gene is TRBV7-9, the J gene TRBJ2-5; weak D call: TRBD1 (5 bases). The germline CDR1 and CDR2 sequences are SEHNR and FQNEAQ (reference sequence). Trimming took off 2 bases at V and 4 bases at J, with 8 bases between the two ends. There are 13 residues in the CDR3.

The table lists this clonotype with many counts. The chain has TRBV15 and TRBJ2-5; 7 positions agree with TRBD1. The CDR3 length is 15 residues. The trim removed 1 base at V and 3 bases at J, leaving 5 bases unmatched. CDR1 and CDR2 (germline): LNHNV, YYDKDF (reference sequence). The DNA for the CDR3 is TGTGCCACCAGCAGAGTAGTCACAGGGGAAGAGACCCAGTACTTC. Its protein is CATSRVVTGEETQYF.

By sample fraction, this clonotype is medium-sized. CDR3 DNA: TGTGCCAGCAGACCGGGACGGGCCAATCAGCCCCAGCATTTT. Translating it yields CASRPGRANQPQHF. The V and J genes are TRBV2 and TRBJ1-5; D perhaps matches TRBD1 (5 bases). Trimming pared 6 bases from V and 3 bases from J, leaving 12 bases between. There are 14 residues in the CDR3. Germline values: CDR1 SNHLY, CDR2 FYNNEI.

Comment on this clonotype: One end of the junction fails to match germline, which may point to a read error. This chain links TRBV7-9 with TRBJ1-1; D is uncertain. The germline V gene encodes CDR1 SEHNR and CDR2 FQNEAQ (reference sequence). The CDR3 contains 13 residues. DNA of the CDR3: TGTGCCAACAGCGCCCACCCCGACACTGAAGCTTTCTTT. This codes for CANSAHPDTEAFF.

In its sample, this clonotype was seen a few times. The V call is TRBV11-1, the J call TRBJ1-1; D remains unclear. Germline loops: CDR1 SGHAT, CDR2 FQDESV (reference sequence). This CDR3 comprises 14 residues. V was pared by 5 bases and J by 0 bases, with 10 bases between. The CDR3 DNA is TGTGCCAGCAGCAAAAACCGGGTGAACACTGAAGCTTTCTTT. It yields the protein CASSKNRVNTEAFF.

This clonotype appeared many times. V and J are TRBV6-1 and TRBJ2-3; D is perhaps TRBD1 (6 bases). This CDR3 is 14 amino acids long. Germline V gene sequence: CDR1 MNHNS, CDR2 SASEGT. Trimming took 11 bases from V and 3 from J, leaving 18 bases between them. In DNA form, the CDR3 reads TGTGCCGCAGCATCAGGGGCCCCGACAGATACGCAGTATTTT. Protein: CAAASGAPTDTQYF.

CDR3 nucleotide sequence: TGCAGTGCTAGAGCCCTAGCGGGGCGCACAGATACGCAGTATTTT. This gives the protein CSARALAGRTDTQYF. This chain uses TRBV20-1 with TRBJ2-3; 9 bases match TRBD2. Germline CDR1 and CDR2: DFQATT and SNEGSKA (reference sequence). The CDR3 totals 15 residues. J gave up 1 base and V 1 base, and 3 bases lay outside the gene matches.

This chain links TRBV7-2 with TRBJ2-6; D gene unclear. The CDR3 covers 15 residues. Trimming removed 0 bases at V and 0 bases at J, with 3 bases between. Germline assignment: CDR1 SGHTA and CDR2 FQGNSA. The CDR3 nucleotides read TGTGCCAGCAGCTTAGCAGGCTCTGGGGCCAACGTCCTGACTTTC. This sequence encodes CASSLAGSGANVLTF.